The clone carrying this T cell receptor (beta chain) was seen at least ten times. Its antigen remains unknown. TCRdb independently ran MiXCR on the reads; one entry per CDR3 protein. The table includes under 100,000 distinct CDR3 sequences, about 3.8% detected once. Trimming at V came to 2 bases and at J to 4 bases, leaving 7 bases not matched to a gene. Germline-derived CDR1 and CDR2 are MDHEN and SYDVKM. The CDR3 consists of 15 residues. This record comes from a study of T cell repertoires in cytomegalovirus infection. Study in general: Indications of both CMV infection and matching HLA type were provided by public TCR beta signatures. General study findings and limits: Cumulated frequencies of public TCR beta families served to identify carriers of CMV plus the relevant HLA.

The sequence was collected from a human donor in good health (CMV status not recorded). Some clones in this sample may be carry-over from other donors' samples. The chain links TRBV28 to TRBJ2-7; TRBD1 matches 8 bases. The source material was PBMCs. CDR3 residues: CASSLRGRGQYEQYF. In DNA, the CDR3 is TGTGCCAGCAGTTTACGGGGCAGGGGGCAGTACGAGCAGTACTTC.